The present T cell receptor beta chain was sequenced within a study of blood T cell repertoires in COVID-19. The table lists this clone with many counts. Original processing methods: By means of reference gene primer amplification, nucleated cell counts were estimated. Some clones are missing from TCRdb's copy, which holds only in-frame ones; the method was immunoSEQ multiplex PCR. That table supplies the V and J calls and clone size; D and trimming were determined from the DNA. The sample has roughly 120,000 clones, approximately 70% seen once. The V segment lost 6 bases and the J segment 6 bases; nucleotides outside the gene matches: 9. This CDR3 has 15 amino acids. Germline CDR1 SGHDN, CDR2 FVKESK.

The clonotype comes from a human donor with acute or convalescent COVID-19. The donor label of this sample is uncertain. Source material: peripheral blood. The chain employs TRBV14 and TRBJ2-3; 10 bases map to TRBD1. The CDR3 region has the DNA TGTGCCAGCAGACCCAGGGACAGGGGATTGGATACGCAGTATTTT. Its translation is CASRPRDRGLDTQYF.